This TCR beta chain appears in the sequencing data of a study of blood T cells in healthy people across ages. Looking at the study overall: Template switching picked up about one barcoded beta molecule for each two T cells.

Trimming at V came to 1 base and at J to 8 bases, leaving 4 bases not matched to a gene. Germline V gene lookup returns CDR1 SGDLS and CDR2 YYNGEE. The CDR3 length is 14 residues. Through a sample-barcoded 5' primer and a J-beta primer mix, a second PCR was run for about 6 to 11 cycles. Each cDNA molecule received a tag from a template-switch adaptor that had 12 random nucleotides. From the 5' RACE reads, TCRdb called clonotypes with MiXCR, one entry per CDR3 protein. The sample includes around 1.5 million distinct CDR3 sequences, approximately 32% of them seen just once. This clonotype originated in a woman aged 30 to 39 in good health. Sequenced material: blood. The chain uses TRBV9 and TRBJ2-1; 9 positions agree with TRBD1. This CDR3 is CASSVSTGGDEQFF. CDR3 coding DNA: TGTGCCAGCAGCGTATCCACAGGGGGCGATGAGCAGTTCTTC.